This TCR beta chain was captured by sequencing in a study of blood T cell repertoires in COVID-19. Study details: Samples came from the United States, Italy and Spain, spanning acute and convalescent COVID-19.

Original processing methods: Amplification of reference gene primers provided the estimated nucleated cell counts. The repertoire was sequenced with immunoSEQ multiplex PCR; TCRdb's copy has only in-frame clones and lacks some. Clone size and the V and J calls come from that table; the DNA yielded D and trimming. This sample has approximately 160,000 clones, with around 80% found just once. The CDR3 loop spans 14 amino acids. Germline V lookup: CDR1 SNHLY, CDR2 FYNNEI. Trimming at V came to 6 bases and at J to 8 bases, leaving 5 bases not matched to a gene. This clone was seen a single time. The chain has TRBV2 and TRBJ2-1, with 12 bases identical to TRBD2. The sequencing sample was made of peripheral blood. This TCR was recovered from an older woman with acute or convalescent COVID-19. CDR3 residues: CASRQTSGGDEQFF. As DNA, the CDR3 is TGTGCCAGCAGGCAGACTAGCGGGGGAGATGAGCAGTTCTTC. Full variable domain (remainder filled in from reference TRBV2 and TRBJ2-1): EPEVTQTPSHQVTQMGQEVILRCVPISNHLYFYWYRQILGQKVEFLVSFYNNEISEKSEIFDDQFSVERPDGSNFTLKIRSTKLEDSAMYFCASRQTSGGDEQFFGPGTRLTVL.